The 4 T cell receptor beta chains reported below all come from one sample, sequenced in a study of cytomegalovirus exposure and HLA in healthy donors. 60 Vbeta and 13 Jbeta primers were used in PCR. The table came from immunoSEQ multiplex PCR; TCRdb's copy has only in-frame clones and leaves some out. The table includes some 110,000 clones, more than 9.5% detected once. The sample taken for sequencing was PBMCs. The source is a middle-aged man in good health and CMV-seropositive.

This clone was counted only a few times. The chain carries TRBV6-5 and TRBJ2-7; D gene uncertain. V dropped 0 bases and J dropped 3 bases, with 12 bases sitting between them. The CDR3 loop spans 15 amino acids. CDR1 and CDR2 (germline): MNHEY, SVGAGI. For the CDR3, the DNA is TGTGCCAGCAGTTACTCACAGCCACCACTCTACGAGCAGTACTTC. It codes for CASSYSQPPLYEQYF.

The chain joins TRBV5-1 to TRBJ2-5; maybe TRBD1 (6 bases). V shed 3 bases and J shed 3 bases, with 12 bases lying between them. CDR3 length: 14 amino acids. CDR1 and CDR2 from the germline V gene are SGHRS and YFSETQ. This CDR3 reads CASSSQGLEETQYF. The CDR3 DNA sequence: TGCGCCAGCAGCTCCCAGGGGCTTGAAGAGACCCAGTACTTC.

The chain uses TRBV5-6 and TRBJ1-5; D is uncertain. V gave up 2 bases and J gave up 3 bases, with 6 bases separating them. CDR1 and CDR2 from the germline V gene are SGHDT and YYEEEE. The CDR3 is made up of 13 amino acids. The CDR3: CASSFSNNQPQHF. The CDR3 DNA reads TGTGCCAGCAGCTTTTCCAACAATCAGCCCCAGCATTTT.

This clone was seen a few times. The chain carries TRBV18 and TRBJ2-3; the D gene is possibly TRBD2 (6 bases). The V and J ends lost 8 bases and 2 bases respectively, with 20 bases between them. This CDR3 contains 16 residues. The germline V gene has CDR1 KGHSH and CDR2 LQKENI. The DNA of the CDR3 is TGTGCCAGCCAGAAGGCCGCATGGAGGGACACAGATACGCAGTATTTT. Amino acid sequence: CASQKAAWRDTDTQYF.